The 32 T cell receptor beta chains below were found in one sample sequenced in a study of CD8+CD57+ T cells in acquired aplastic anemia. Sequencing was done on patients that had shown CD8+CD57+ cell expansion by flow cytometry. Both TCR beta VDJ combination and CDR3 sequence profiling were carried out. Genomic DNA was the template for this profiling. TCRdb recomputed calls from the reads with MiXCR, one row per CDR3 protein. Counted here are over 150,000 distinct CDR3 sequences, about two thirds occurring once; the ten biggest clones make up approximately 50%. The sequencing sample was made of sorted CD4+, CD8+, or CD8+CD57+ T cells (not recorded which) from PBMCs. The receptors here all came from a human donor with aplastic anemia.

This clonotype was seen ten or more times. This chain connects TRBV29-1 to TRBJ2-5, with D uncertain. The germline V gene encodes CDR1 SQVTM and CDR2 ANQGSEA. V lost 5 bases to trimming and J lost 2 bases, with 6 bases between them. The CDR3 totals 11 residues. The CDR3 region has the DNA TGCAGCGTTCGTAAACAAGAGACCCAGTACTTC. Its translation is CSVRKQETQYF. The full variable domain, completed using reference TRBV29-1 and TRBJ2-5, is SAVISQKPSRDICQRGTSLTIQCQVDSQVTMMFWYRQQPGQSLTLIATANQGSEATYESGFVIDKFPISRPNLTFSTLTVSNMSPEDSSIYLCSVRKQETQYFGPGTRLLVL.

This sequence joins TRBV19 and TRBJ2-1; 7 nucleotides match TRBD2. Germline V gene lookup returns CDR1 LNHDA and CDR2 SQIVND (reference sequence). The V segment lost 3 bases and the J segment 5 bases; nucleotides outside the gene matches: 13. This CDR3 has 17 residues. The CDR3 coding sequence is TGTGCCAGTAGTATGGGCAGCGGGGCAGGACAAAACAATGAGCAGTTCTTC. Its protein product is CASSMGSGAGQNNEQFF.

A note on this clonotype: Given the absence of the conserved phenylalanine or tryptophan at the CDR3 end, a read error is likely. The limits of the CDR3 on the DNA are not certain, so only TCRdb's listed CDR3 is given. This chain connects TRBV15 to TRBJ1-6. A total of 9 residues make up the CDR3, ends included. Looked up from germline, CDR1 is LNHNV and CDR2 is YYDKDF (reference sequence). CDR3: CATSSAATS.

This clonotype came up once. This chain uses TRBV15 with TRBJ1-1, with D unclear. The CDR3 extends over 12 amino acids. CDR1 is LNHNV, CDR2 YYDKDF, per germline (reference sequence). V was clipped by 8 bases and J by 1 base, with 8 bases between them. The CDR3: CATAPANTEAFF. The CDR3 nucleotides are TGTGCCACCGCGCCAGCGAACACTGAAGCTTTCTTT. Full variable domain (remainder filled in from reference TRBV15 and TRBJ1-1): DAMVIQNPRYQVTQFGKPVTLSCSQTLNHNVMYWYQQKSSQAPKLLFHYYDKDFNNEADTPDNFQSRRPNTSFCFLDIRSPGLGDTAMYLCATAPANTEAFFGQGTRLTVV.

The chain carries TRBV6-5 and TRBJ2-7; TRBD1 agrees at 7 bases. The CDR3 totals 13 residues. From germline, CDR1 is MNHEY and CDR2 SVGAGI. Trimming removed 5 bases from V and 9 bases from J; junction bases left unmatched: 10. This CDR3 reads CASSPPDRIRQYF. The CDR3 DNA sequence: TGTGCCAGCAGTCCACCGGACAGGATAAGGCAGTACTTC.

This clonotype was seen many times. The DNA of the CDR3 is TGTGCCAGCAGCTTAGCTCAGGGGGAGGACAGGTCCTCCTACGAGCAGTACGTC. Translating gives CASSLAQGEDRSSYEQYV. The rearrangement links TRBV7-8 to TRBJ2-7; D possibly corresponds to TRBD1 (7 bases). V dropped 0 bases and J dropped 0 bases, with 18 bases sitting between them. This CDR3 region has 18 residues. Germline V gives CDR1 SGHVS, CDR2 FQNEAQ.

J is TRBJ2-7 and V is TRBV2; the D gene is possibly TRBD2 (7 bases). With 5 bases removed from V and 7 bases from J, the gap between germline ends came to 15 bases. Germline V lookup: CDR1 SNHLY, CDR2 FYNNEI. The CDR3 runs 13 residues. The CDR3 loop reads CASSLRGGEEQYF. As DNA, the CDR3 is TGTGCCAGCAGTTTAAGGGGGGGCGAAGAGCAGTACTTC.

The chain couples TRBV10-3 to TRBJ2-7, with D unresolved. This CDR3 contains 14 residues. CDR1 and CDR2 (germline): ENHRY, SYGVKD. Trimming left V 2 bases short and J 2 bases short, with 10 bases between. The CDR3 sequence: CAISEMPNPYEQYF. The CDR3 nucleotides are TGTGCCATCAGTGAGATGCCAAATCCCTACGAGCAGTACTTC.

The rearrangement uses TRBV5-1 and TRBJ2-5; 11 bases fit TRBD2. The CDR3 contains 16 residues. The J segment lost 2 bases and the V segment lost 3 bases, leaving 6 bases of the junction unmatched. Looked up from germline, CDR1 is SGHRS and CDR2 is YFSETQ. In DNA form, the CDR3 reads TGCGCCAGCAGCTGGGGACTAGCGGATTCTCAAGAGACCCAGTACTTC. Translating it yields CASSWGLADSQETQYF.

The chain links TRBV10-2 to TRBJ1-1; D unclear. CDR1 and CDR2 from the germline V gene are WSHSY and SAAADI. Trimming stripped 7 bases from V and 1 base from J, with 10 bases between. The CDR3 extends over 13 amino acids. The CDR3 nucleotides are TGCGCCAGCACTAGGGCCCCGAACACTGAAGCTTTCTTT. It translates to CASTRAPNTEAFF.

The chain is built from TRBV9 and TRBJ1-1, with unresolved D. This CDR3 is 8 amino acids long. The V and J ends lost 6 bases and 10 bases respectively, with 4 bases between them. Germline V CDR1 and CDR2: SGDLS, YYNGEE. In DNA, the CDR3 is TGTGCCAGCAATCCAGCTTTCTTT. It specifies CASNPAFF.

V gene TRBV20-1 combines with J gene TRBJ1-1; 7 bases fit TRBD1. In germline, CDR1 is DFQATT, CDR2 SNEGSKA (reference sequence). V trimming: 4 bases; J trimming: 1 base; junction bases outside the gene matches: 9. The CDR3 is 15 residues long. The CDR3 DNA reads TGCAGTGCTAAGGGAACGGGACAGACGAACACTGAAGCTTTCTTT. This encodes CSAKGTGQTNTEAFF.

This clonotype came up once. The rearrangement joins TRBV7-9 to TRBJ2-1; D perhaps matches TRBD1 (5 bases). The CDR3 is 14 amino acids. Deletions cut 3 bases from V and 3 bases from J, with 9 bases between. The germline gives CDR1 SEHNR, CDR2 FQNEAQ (reference sequence). CDR3 DNA sequence: TGTGCCAGCAGCTTTCAGGGCAGCTACAATGAGCAGTTCTTC. It translates to CASSFQGSYNEQFF.

The rearrangement links TRBV6-5 to TRBJ2-3; 8 positions agree with TRBD1. Losses at the gene ends were 6 bases for V and 4 bases for J; bases not matched to a gene: 6. CDR1 is MNHEY, CDR2 SVGAGI, per germline. CDR3 length: 14 residues. CDR3 sequence reads: CASRRAGGADTQYF. In DNA, the CDR3 is TGTGCCAGCAGAAGGGCAGGGGGCGCAGATACGCAGTATTTT.

The chain combines TRBV5-1 with TRBJ2-1; either TRBD1 or TRBD2 may fit D (5 bases each). The CDR3 totals 15 residues. Germline CDR1 reads SGHRS; CDR2 reads YFSETQ. V was cut by 1 base and J by 3 bases, with 11 bases left in between. Written as DNA, the CDR3 is TGCGCCAGCAGCTTGCGAGGGGTAGGCTACAATGAGCAGTTCTTC. Amino acid sequence: CASSLRGVGYNEQFF.

J is TRBJ1-2 and V is TRBV20-1, with D uncertain. Trimming left V 7 bases short and J 3 bases short, with 9 bases between. The CDR3 spans 11 residues. The germline V gene has CDR1 DFQATT and CDR2 SNEGSKA (reference sequence). CDR3 in amino acids: CSDPRDYGYTF. CDR3 nucleotide sequence: TGCAGTGACCCCCGGGACTATGGCTACACCTTC.

The genes are TRBV20-1 and TRBJ2-1; D ambiguous. Deletions cut 4 bases from V and 6 bases from J, with 7 bases between. Germline CDR1 DFQATT, CDR2 SNEGSKA (reference sequence). The CDR3 is 11 amino acids. The CDR3 DNA follows: TGCAGTGCTAAGTCCCCCAATGAGCAGTTCTTC. Protein sequence: CSAKSPNEQFF.

This chain uses TRBV24-1 with TRBJ1-2, with 8 bases aligning to TRBD1. Germline V gene sequence: CDR1 KGHDR, CDR2 SFDVKD. The CDR3 is 14 residues long. V lost 4 bases, J lost 4 bases, and 4 bases stayed unmatched. The CDR3, as DNA: TGTGCCACCAGTGACGGGACAGGTCTCTATGGCTACACCTTC. It translates to CATSDGTGLYGYTF.

V usage is TRBV10-3 and J usage is TRBJ2-3; 7 nucleotides align to TRBD2. The J segment lost 2 bases and the V segment lost 6 bases, leaving 8 bases of the junction unmatched. CDR3 length: 15 amino acids. Germline V lookup: CDR1 ENHRY, CDR2 SYGVKD. The CDR3 spells CAISPSGIITDTQYF. In DNA, the CDR3 is TGTGCCATCAGCCCCAGCGGGATCATCACAGATACGCAGTATTTT.

The V and J genes are TRBV5-6 and TRBJ2-5; possibly TRBD2 for D (5 bases). V lost 0 bases to trimming and J lost 3 bases, with 6 bases between them. Germline-derived CDR1 and CDR2 are SGHDT and YYEEEE. The CDR3 is 13 amino acids. The CDR3 loop reads CASSLGRKETQYF. The CDR3 nucleotides read TGTGCCAGCAGCTTGGGGAGGAAAGAGACCCAGTACTTC.

This rearrangement joins TRBV15 to TRBJ2-3; the D is unclear. Germline CDR1 and CDR2: LNHNV and YYDKDF (reference sequence). V lost 2 bases, J lost 5 bases, and 8 bases lay in between. The CDR3 extends over 13 amino acids. CDR3 region: CATSRMALDTQYF. CDR3 nucleotides: TGTGCCACCAGCAGAATGGCGTTAGATACGCAGTATTTT.

V gene TRBV6-1 combines with J gene TRBJ2-3, with TRBD1 matching 7 bases. The junction had 5 bases not matched to a gene; V was cut back by 1 base and J by 4 bases. The CDR3 is 15 residues long. CDR1 and CDR2 from the germline V gene are MNHNS and SASEGT. Here the CDR3 DNA reads TGTGCCAGCAGTGAAGTTACGACAGGGCCAGATACGCAGTATTTT. As protein: CASSEVTTGPDTQYF.

Judged by abundance, this clonotype is large. The V and J genes are TRBV20-1 and TRBJ2-7; D remains ambiguous. Germline V gene data show CDR1 as DFQATT and CDR2 as SNEGSKA (reference sequence). The CDR3 consists of 15 residues. Trimming shortened V by 1 base and J by 6 bases, and 19 bases separated the two germline ends. In DNA form, the CDR3 reads TGCAGTGCTAGAGCAACGGACCGACCTACCGGCGAGCAGTACGTC. This gives the protein CSARATDRPTGEQYV.

Note on this clonotype: One junction end does not reproduce the germline sequence, and a read error may be involved. The CDR3, as DNA: TGTGCCAGCAGCTTAGCGCACGCTCAGGGAGGTCAGCTCCAGCATTTT. It encodes CASSLAHAQGGQLQHF. The chain uses TRBV7-9 and TRBJ1-5, with D tentatively TRBD1 (5 bases). Germline V gene sequence: CDR1 SEHNR, CDR2 FQNEAQ (reference sequence). The CDR3 sequence is 16 residues long.

The chain has TRBV19 and TRBJ2-2, with D unresolved. This CDR3 region has 12 residues. V was cut by 5 bases and J by 4 bases, with 5 bases left in between. CDR1 LNHDA and CDR2 SQIVND come from the germline V gene (reference sequence). For the CDR3, the DNA is TGTGCCAGTAGTGGCCTCACCGGGGAGCTGTTTTTT. Translated: CASSGLTGELFF.

This clonotype has only a few counts. The chain joins TRBV7-8 to TRBJ2-7, with D possibly being TRBD2 (5 bases). Germline lookup yields CDR1 SGHVS and CDR2 FQNEAQ. CDR3 length: 17 amino acids. V was pared by 0 bases and J by 0 bases, with 15 bases between. The CDR3 here is CASSLAKSSAASYEQYF. CDR3 coding DNA: TGTGCCAGCAGCTTAGCCAAGTCCTCAGCGGCCTCCTACGAGCAGTACTTC.

This clonotype was seen more than once but under ten times. The CDR3 is CSARDGTSGNTGELFF. In nucleotides, the CDR3 is TGCAGTGCTAGAGATGGGACTAGCGGGAACACCGGGGAGCTGTTTTTT. The chain carries TRBV20-1 and TRBJ2-2, with TRBD2 identical over 11 bases. The CDR3 runs to 16 residues. V lost 0 bases to trimming and J lost 1 base; unmatched junction nucleotides: 1. The germline V gene has CDR1 DFQATT and CDR2 SNEGSKA (reference sequence).

The V gene is TRBV20-1, the J gene TRBJ1-2; D is unclear. Between the trimmed V and J ends, which lost 0 bases and 6 bases, there was a span of 14 bases. Germline values: CDR1 DFQATT, CDR2 SNEGSKA (reference sequence). The CDR3 extends over 14 amino acids. The CDR3 sequence: CSARDSHTSDGYTF. The DNA of the CDR3 is TGCAGTGCTAGAGACAGCCATACCAGCGATGGCTACACCTTC.

The rearrangement uses TRBV2 and TRBJ1-4; a possible D gene is TRBD1 (5 bases). The length of the CDR3 is 13 residues. Germline assignment: CDR1 SNHLY and CDR2 FYNNEI. V was clipped by 4 bases and J by 8 bases, with 11 bases between them. CDR3 loop: CASSAGAREKLFF. CDR3 nucleotide sequence: TGTGCCAGCAGTGCCGGGGCGCGAGAAAAACTGTTTTTT.

The V gene is TRBV12-3 or TRBV12-4, the J gene TRBJ2-1; tentative D call: TRBD2 (6 bases). This CDR3 has 16 amino acids. Between the trimmed V and J ends, which lost 1 base and 7 bases, there was a span of 17 bases. The CDR3 sequence: CASSLDWRGVWNEQFF. The CDR3 DNA sequence: TGTGCCAGCAGTTTAGACTGGCGGGGTGTTTGGAATGAGCAGTTCTTC.

The rearrangement joins TRBV20-1 to TRBJ1-1; D unclear. Germline V gene data show CDR1 as DFQATT and CDR2 as SNEGSKA (reference sequence). The CDR3 loop spans 8 amino acids. The germline V and J ends were trimmed by 7 bases and 6 bases, with 3 bases remaining between them. The CDR3 DNA reads TGCAGTGTAGCTGAAGCTTTCTTT. Protein product: CSVAEAFF.

The chain couples TRBV5-8 to TRBJ2-2; 7 bases line up with TRBD1. The CDR3 consists of 15 residues. CDR1 is SGHTS, CDR2 YDEGEE, per germline. V lost 4 bases and J lost 5; bases outside the gene matches: 8. CDR3 amino acids: CASSLGQIGTGELFF. In nucleotides, the CDR3 is TGTGCCAGCAGCCTGGGACAGATAGGAACCGGGGAGCTGTTTTTT.